The following is a TCR beta chain sequence with its context. The assay was immunoSEQ multiplex PCR, and TCRdb's table has in-frame clones only and misses some. The table has about 81,000 clones, around 95% seen once. This specimen comes from a study of technical replicates of blood from a handful of donors. The sample consisted of T cells isolated from PBMCs. This sequence was found in a human donor in good health.

The chain's CDR3 is CASSLDAGGPYEQYF. The CDR3 bases are TGCGCCAGCAGCTTGGATGCGGGAGGTCCATACGAGCAGTACTTC. The chain combines TRBV5-1 with TRBJ2-7; 8 bases map to TRBD2. In germline, CDR1 is SGHRS, CDR2 YFSETQ. The CDR3 is made up of 15 amino acids. J lost 4 bases, V lost 0 bases, and 6 bases had no gene match.